The 20 T cell receptor beta chains presented below share a single source sample, sequenced in a study of blood T cell repertoires in COVID-19. Measured with immunoSEQ multiplex PCR; TCRdb has only the in-frame clones, and not every one. The table lists about 170,000 clones, 84% of them singletons. The sequencing sample was made of peripheral blood. These receptors all stem from a woman at least 80 years old with COVID-19, enrolled during active disease.

The chain couples TRBV30 to TRBJ1-2; 9 bases match TRBD1. J lost 7 bases, V lost 3 bases, and 6 bases had no gene match. CDR3 length equals 13 residues. Germline CDR1 and CDR2: GTSNPN and SVGIG (reference sequence). The DNA of the CDR3 is TGTGCCTGGAGGGACAGGGGTATGGGTGGCTACACCTTC. Translated: CAWRDRGMGGYTF.

V usage is TRBV20-1 and J usage is TRBJ2-7; 11 nucleotides match TRBD1. Unmatched junction bases numbered 10, after V lost 3 bases and J lost 6 bases. This CDR3 region has 15 residues. Germline-derived CDR1 and CDR2 are DFQATT and SNEGSKA (reference sequence). The CDR3 reads CSASPRTGGRSEQYF. In DNA form, the CDR3 reads TGCAGTGCTAGTCCTAGGACAGGGGGCCGGAGCGAGCAGTACTTC.

The chain couples TRBV28 to TRBJ1-3; D uncertain. Germline assignment: CDR1 MDHEN and CDR2 SYDVKM. V was clipped by 7 bases and J by 2 bases, with 12 bases between them. The CDR3 is made up of 14 amino acids. Here the CDR3 DNA reads TGTGCCAGCATAAGCCCCGGGGCTGGAAACACCATATATTTT. It is translated as CASISPGAGNTIYF. The variable domain in full, completed from reference TRBV28 and TRBJ1-3, reads DVKVTQSSRYLVKRTGEKVFLECVQDMDHENMFWYRQDPGLGLRLIYFSYDVKMKEKGDIPEGYSVSREKKERFSLILESASTNQTSMYLCASISPGAGNTIYFGEGSWLTVV.

This chain uses TRBV6-5 with TRBJ2-1; 8 nucleotides align to TRBD1. After removal of 2 bases from V and 8 bases from J, the junction contained 11 bases not matched to a gene. Germline CDR1 reads MNHEY; CDR2 reads SVGAGI. The CDR3 has 16 amino acids. The CDR3 here is CASSYPKGLTGDEQFF. In DNA, the CDR3 is TGTGCCAGCAGTTACCCCAAGGGGCTGACAGGGGATGAGCAGTTCTTC.

The rearrangement uses TRBV3-1 (or the pseudogene TRBV3-2) and TRBJ2-3; 8 nucleotides match TRBD2. Germline lookup yields CDR1 LGHDT and CDR2 YNNKEL (reference sequence). Trimming at V came to 4 bases and at J to 1 base, leaving 7 bases not matched to a gene. The length of the CDR3 is 16 residues. CDR3 sequence (DNA): TGTGCCAGCAGCCGCCAGCGGGGGTGGGGCACAGATACGCAGTATTTT. This translates into CASSRQRGWGTDTQYF.

This clone was detected once. The rearrangement links TRBV27 to TRBJ2-1; no definite D call. The germline V and J ends were trimmed by 6 bases and 0 bases, with 6 bases remaining between them. This CDR3 has 13 residues. Germline V gene lookup returns CDR1 MNHEY and CDR2 SMNVEV (reference sequence). The CDR3 region is CASRGSSYNEQFF. The CDR3 nucleotides read TGTGCCAGCAGGGGCAGCTCCTACAATGAGCAGTTCTTC.

V gene TRBV11-3 combines with J gene TRBJ2-7; TRBD1 is a possible D gene (6 bases). V was clipped by 3 bases and J by 0 bases, with 18 bases between them. The length of the CDR3 is 17 residues. Germline V gene lookup returns CDR1 SGHNT and CDR2 YENEEA. This CDR3 is CASSLASQGRFSYEQYF. The CDR3 bases are TGTGCCAGCAGCTTGGCTTCACAGGGTCGATTCTCCTACGAGCAGTACTTC.

The chain carries TRBV5-1 and TRBJ2-7; 7 bases align to TRBD1. CDR1 is SGHRS, CDR2 YFSETQ, per germline. The CDR3 covers 14 residues. The J segment lost 2 bases and the V segment lost 3 bases, leaving 5 bases of the junction unmatched. The CDR3 sequence is CASSSGQATYEQYF. CDR3 DNA sequence: TGCGCCAGCAGCTCAGGACAGGCGACCTACGAGCAGTACTTC.

This clone was found a few times. The chain couples TRBV12-5 to TRBJ1-1; D is possibly TRBD1 (6 bases). The germline V and J ends were trimmed by 3 bases and 0 bases, with 8 bases remaining between them. The CDR3 sequence is 14 residues long. The germline gives CDR1 LGHNT, CDR2 FRNRAP. The CDR3 here is CASGFRGLNTEAFF. The CDR3 coding sequence is TGTGCTAGTGGTTTCAGGGGTTTGAACACTGAAGCTTTCTTT.

This chain uses TRBV19 with TRBJ1-2, with 7 nucleotides matching TRBD1. Germline loops: CDR1 LNHDA, CDR2 SQIVND (reference sequence). V shed 5 bases, J shed 2 bases, and the junction held 11 bases outside the gene matches. This CDR3 comprises 16 residues. The CDR3 nucleotides are TGTGCCAGTAGTTCTCCTCATACAGGGGCGAACTATGGCTACACCTTC. Amino acid sequence: CASSSPHTGANYGYTF. Full variable domain (remainder filled in from reference TRBV19 and TRBJ1-2): DGGITQSPKYLFRKEGQNVTLSCEQNLNHDAMYWYRQDPGQGLRLIYYSQIVNDFQKGDIAEGYSVSREKKESFPLTVTSAQKNPTAFYLCASSSPHTGANYGYTFGSGTRLTVV.

Written as DNA, the CDR3 is TGTGCCACCAGTGATCGACAGAGTCTCTATGGCTACACCTTC. Translation gives CATSDRQSLYGYTF. The rearrangement joins TRBV24-1 to TRBJ1-2; D is perhaps TRBD1 (5 bases). Trimming took 3 bases from V and 4 from J, leaving 11 bases between them. The CDR3 sequence is 14 residues long. The V gene's germline CDR1 is KGHDR and CDR2 SFDVKD.

This sequence joins TRBV6-5 and TRBJ1-1; possibly TRBD1 for D (6 bases). The CDR3 loop spans 13 amino acids. Trimming removed 7 bases at V and 8 bases at J, with 17 bases between. The germline CDR1 and CDR2 sequences are MNHEY and SVGAGI. This chain's CDR3 is CASIEQGGREAFF. The CDR3 DNA follows: TGTGCCAGCATAGAACAGGGAGGGAGAGAAGCTTTCTTT.

The chain has TRBV19 and TRBJ2-5, with TRBD2 matching over 9 bases. The junction had 8 bases not matched to a gene; V was cut back by 6 bases and J by 0 bases. Germline CDR1 is LNHDA and CDR2 is SQIVND (reference sequence). This CDR3 comprises 16 residues. CDR3 in DNA: TGTGCCAGTAGCCTTGGACTAGCGAGGTACCAAGAGACCCAGTACTTC. Its protein product is CASSLGLARYQETQYF.

The chain carries TRBV28 and TRBJ1-4, with D unclear. The CDR3 totals 14 residues. From germline, CDR1 is MDHEN and CDR2 SYDVKM. Trimming left V 3 bases short and J 2 bases short, with 7 bases between. The CDR3 sequence: CASSLGGTNEKLFF. Written as DNA, the CDR3 is TGTGCCAGCAGTTTGGGAGGGACTAATGAAAAACTGTTTTTT. Filled out from reference TRBV28 and TRBJ1-4, the complete variable domain reads DVKVTQSSRYLVKRTGEKVFLECVQDMDHENMFWYRQDPGLGLRLIYFSYDVKMKEKGDIPEGYSVSREKKERFSLILESASTNQTSMYLCASSLGGTNEKLFFGSGTQLSVL.

The CDR3 protein is CASSSWTSGGAPELFF. The CDR3 DNA reads TGTGCCAGCAGCTCTTGGACTAGCGGGGGGGCCCCGGAGCTGTTTTTT. This chain joins TRBV7-3 and TRBJ2-2, with 15 bases matching TRBD2. Germline V CDR1 and CDR2: SGHTA, FQGTGA. Unmatched junction bases numbered 7, after V lost 4 bases and J lost 10 bases. The CDR3 spans 16 residues. The whole variable domain, remainder taken from reference TRBV7-3 and TRBJ2-2, is GAGVSQTPSNKVTEKGKYVELRCDPISGHTALYWYRQSLGQGPEFLIYFQGTGAADDSGLPNDRFFAVRPEGSVSTLKIQRTERGDSAVYLCASSSWTSGGAPELFFGEGSRLTVL.

In its sample, this clone was seen a few times. J is TRBJ2-1 and V is TRBV19; 15 nucleotides line up with TRBD2. Germline assignment: CDR1 LNHDA and CDR2 SQIVND (reference sequence). CDR3 length: 18 residues. V trimming: 5 bases; J trimming: 4 bases; junction bases outside the gene matches: 9. CDR3 protein: CASSAGRTSGRGYNEQFF. DNA for the CDR3: TGTGCCAGTAGTGCCGGCAGGACTAGCGGGAGGGGATACAATGAGCAGTTCTTC.

This chain joins TRBV6-5 and TRBJ1-2; 7 bases agree with TRBD1. Germline CDR1 MNHEY, CDR2 SVGAGI. The junction had 10 bases not matched to a gene; V was cut back by 6 bases and J by 6 bases. This CDR3 region has 14 residues. Here the CDR3 DNA reads TGTGCCAGCAGCCCAAACGACAGGGTCAATGGCTACACCTTC. As protein: CASSPNDRVNGYTF.

This clone appeared once. The chain recombines TRBV5-1 with TRBJ2-1, with D tentatively TRBD1 (5 bases). This CDR3 is built from 15 residues. V lost 0 bases, J lost 4 bases, and 11 bases lay in between. Germline V gives CDR1 SGHRS, CDR2 YFSETQ. The CDR3 DNA is TGCGCCAGCAGCTTGGCCGGGCAGGGTTACAATGAGCAGTTCTTC. Translating gives CASSLAGQGYNEQFF.

In its sample, this clone was seen once. The chain couples TRBV5-1 to TRBJ2-1; 8 bases map to TRBD2. The length of the CDR3 is 16 residues. Germline CDR1 and CDR2: SGHRS and YFSETQ. The J segment lost 4 bases and the V segment lost 9 bases, leaving 15 bases of the junction unmatched. CDR3 protein: CATRLGTGGLYNEQFF. Written as DNA, the CDR3 is TGCGCCACCCGACTTGGAACGGGAGGGTTGTACAATGAGCAGTTCTTC.

The genes are TRBV3-1 (or the pseudogene TRBV3-2) and TRBJ2-7; 11 bases are a match to TRBD2. CDR1 and CDR2 from the germline V gene are LGHDT and YNNKEL (reference sequence). The CDR3 runs 15 residues. V shed 3 bases and J 2 bases; nucleotides not matched to a gene: 3. The CDR3 coding sequence is TGTGCCAGCAGCCAGGGACTAGCGGCTACCTACGAGCAGTACTTC. Protein product: CASSQGLAATYEQYF.